One TCR beta chain is described in this entry. The target of this receptor is not known. Base qualities are not at hand, and no much larger clone is one base apart. During colonoscopy, one to two rectal pinch biopsies were obtained for research purposes. No immunosuppressive medication had been given to the ulcerative colitis patients before the diagnostic colonoscopy. Rectal biopsies were digested with proteinase K before DNA isolation. The Wizard kit (Promega) was used to extract genomic DNA from the blood and intestinal samples. From the germline V gene, CDR1 is SNHLY and CDR2 is FYNNEI. The CDR3 numbers 16 residues from cysteine through phenylalanine. The only DNA kept is the CDR3, 48 bases in frame from the first base. Trimming leaves V shorter by 6 bases and J shorter by 0 bases, with the junction holding 8 bases beyond the gene matches. This sample was included in a study of pediatric ulcerative colitis (dated by TCRdb to the late 2010s). For the study in its entirety: Pancolitis was present in roughly 7 ulcerative colitis patients and left-sided colitis in two, and histology consistent with ulcerative colitis was found in all of these patients. From under 10 newly diagnosed, treatment-naive pediatric ulcerative colitis patients and four non-IBD control children, paired blood and rectal samples were collected. Using the Pediatric Ulcerative Colitis Activity Index, a couple of patients were classed as having mild disease, several as having moderate disease and three as having acute severe colitis. Results and caveats for the whole study, not just this receptor: The healthy control group was small, consisting of only four individuals. For technical reasons, blood samples from two patients gave substantially fewer templates, and these samples were excluded from the blood-rectal overlap analysis. Because the repertoires came from total lymphocyte DNA, rare subsets such as regulatory T cells may have patterns that are not reflected. Significantly higher autologous blood-rectal clonal overlap was found in ulcerative colitis patients than in controls, which suggested increased T cell trafficking to inflamed tissue. A couple of rectal CDR3 clonotypes were detected in all ulcerative colitis patients and were not detected in any of the controls. T cells from blood may have been included in the rectal pinch biopsies, particularly in patients with overt colitis. Controls, mild-moderate and acute severe colitis patients were separated by rectal repertoire features, and reduced rectal diversity due to clonal expansions was observed in acute severe colitis.

Through the immunoSEQ TRB Survey service, multiplex V and J primers were used to amplify rearranged CDR3 beta regions from genomic DNA. To keep sequencing depth equal across samples, survey-level depth of up to 500,000 reads per sample was applied. Libraries were purified and pooled, and sequencing was performed on Illumina technology. The authors processed their data as follows. immunoSEQ online tools were used for productive clonality, sample overlap, pairwise scatters, CDR3 beta length, V/D/J gene usage and productiveness. Calculated diversity was defined as the number of unique rearrangements divided by total templates, multiplied by 100, and Shannon and Simpson indices were computed as well. For principal component analysis, Z-score normalized data were analyzed with the R prcomp function and the ggbiplot package. Morisita's index was used to measure clonal overlap between blood and rectum within each subject. This is the immuneACCESS table as TCRdb keeps it, with only in-frame sequences that have V and J called. A part of the clones is gone; compared with another copy, unresolved V genes explain less than half, and the rest is unexplained. For V, J and clone size, that table is used; D and trimming come from the DNA. Here the sample has more than 15,000 clones; about three quarters occur a single time. Of the sample, 3.4% is held by the ten largest clones.

The sequenced material came from gut tissue. The clonotype was recovered from a girl aged 5-17 years with moderate ulcerative colitis. The sequence links TRBV2 to TRBJ1-5, with 7 bases matching TRBD1. The sequenced DNA: TGTGCCAGCAGCCGAGGACAGGAATATAGCAATCAGCCCCAGCATTTT. This is translated as CASSRGQEYSNQPQHF.